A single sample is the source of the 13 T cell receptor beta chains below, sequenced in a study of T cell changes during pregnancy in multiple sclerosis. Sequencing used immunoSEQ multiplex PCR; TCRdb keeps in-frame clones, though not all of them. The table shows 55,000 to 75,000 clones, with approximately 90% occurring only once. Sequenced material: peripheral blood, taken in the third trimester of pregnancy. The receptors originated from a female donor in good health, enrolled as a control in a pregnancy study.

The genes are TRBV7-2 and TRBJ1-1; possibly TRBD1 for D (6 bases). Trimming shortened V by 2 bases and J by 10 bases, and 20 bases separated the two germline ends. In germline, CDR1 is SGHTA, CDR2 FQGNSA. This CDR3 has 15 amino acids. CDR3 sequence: CASSLNLGTKGTAFF. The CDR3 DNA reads TGTGCCAGCAGCTTAAATTTGGGGACAAAGGGCACAGCTTTCTTT.

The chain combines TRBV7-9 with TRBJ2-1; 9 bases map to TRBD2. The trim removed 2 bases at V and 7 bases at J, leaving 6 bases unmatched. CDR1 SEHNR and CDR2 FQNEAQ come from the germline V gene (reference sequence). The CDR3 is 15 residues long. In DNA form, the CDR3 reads TGTGCCAGCAGCTTACTAGCGGGGAGCAGGAATGAGCAGTTCTTC. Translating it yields CASSLLAGSRNEQFF.

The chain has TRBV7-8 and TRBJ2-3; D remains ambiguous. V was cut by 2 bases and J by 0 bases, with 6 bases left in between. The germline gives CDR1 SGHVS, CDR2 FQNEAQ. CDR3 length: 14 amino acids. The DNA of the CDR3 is TGTGCCAGCAGCTTAATGAGGAGCACAGATACGCAGTATTTT. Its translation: CASSLMRSTDTQYF.

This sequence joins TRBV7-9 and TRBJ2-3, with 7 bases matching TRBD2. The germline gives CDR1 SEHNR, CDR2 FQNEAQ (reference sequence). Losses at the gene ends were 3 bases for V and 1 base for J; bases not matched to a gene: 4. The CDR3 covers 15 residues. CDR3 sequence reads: CASSFGGGGTDTQYF. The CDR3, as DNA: TGTGCCAGCAGCTTTGGCGGGGGAGGCACAGATACGCAGTATTTT.

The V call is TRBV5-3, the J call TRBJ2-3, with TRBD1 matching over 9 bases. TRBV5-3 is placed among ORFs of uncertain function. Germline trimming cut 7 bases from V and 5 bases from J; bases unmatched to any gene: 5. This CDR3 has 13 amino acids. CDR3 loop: CARWDRDLDTQYF. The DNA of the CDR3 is TGTGCCAGATGGGACAGGGATCTAGATACGCAGTATTTT.

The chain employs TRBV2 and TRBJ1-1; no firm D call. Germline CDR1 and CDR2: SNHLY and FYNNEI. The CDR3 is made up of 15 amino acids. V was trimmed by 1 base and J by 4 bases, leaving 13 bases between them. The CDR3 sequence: CASSEVGGFRTEAFF. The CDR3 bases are TGTGCCAGCAGTGAAGTTGGCGGTTTCCGCACTGAAGCTTTCTTT.

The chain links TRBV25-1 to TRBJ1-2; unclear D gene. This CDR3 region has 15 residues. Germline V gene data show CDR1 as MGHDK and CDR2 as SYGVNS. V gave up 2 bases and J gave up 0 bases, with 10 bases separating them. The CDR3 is CASSEEQNTNYGYTF. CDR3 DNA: TGTGCCAGCAGTGAAGAACAGAATACTAACTATGGCTACACCTTC.

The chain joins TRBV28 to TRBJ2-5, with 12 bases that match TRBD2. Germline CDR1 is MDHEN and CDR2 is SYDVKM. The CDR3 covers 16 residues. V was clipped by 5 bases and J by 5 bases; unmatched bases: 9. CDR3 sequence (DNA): TGTGCCAGCAGTCCCCCTCGACTAGCGGGAGCGGAGACCCAGTACTTC. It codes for CASSPPRLAGAETQYF.

In DNA form, the CDR3 reads TGTGCCAGCAGCACAGGGACAGGGGGATTGAACACTGAAGCTTTCTTT. It is translated as CASSTGTGGLNTEAFF. The chain is built from TRBV7-9 and TRBJ1-1; 11 nucleotides match TRBD1. Trimming removed 5 bases from V and 0 bases from J; junction bases left unmatched: 5. The CDR3 runs 16 residues. Per germline, CDR1 SEHNR and CDR2 FQNEAQ (reference sequence).

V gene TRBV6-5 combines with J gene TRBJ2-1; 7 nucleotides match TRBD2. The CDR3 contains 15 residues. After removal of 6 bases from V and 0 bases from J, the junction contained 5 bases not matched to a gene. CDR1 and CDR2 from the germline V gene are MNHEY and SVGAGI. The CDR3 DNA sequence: TGTGCCAGCAGCGGGGGGATTAGCTCCTACAATGAGCAGTTCTTC. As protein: CASSGGISSYNEQFF.

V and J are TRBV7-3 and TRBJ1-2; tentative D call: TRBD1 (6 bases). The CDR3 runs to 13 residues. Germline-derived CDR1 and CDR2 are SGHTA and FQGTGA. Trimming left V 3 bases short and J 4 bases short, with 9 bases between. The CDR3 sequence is CASSFGGGYGYTF. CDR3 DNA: TGTGCCAGCAGCTTTGGGGGCGGCTATGGCTACACCTTC.

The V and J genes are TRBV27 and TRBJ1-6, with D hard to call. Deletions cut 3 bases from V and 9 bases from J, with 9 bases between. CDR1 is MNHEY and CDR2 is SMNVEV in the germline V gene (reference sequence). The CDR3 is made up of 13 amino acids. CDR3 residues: CASSLRRSSPLHF. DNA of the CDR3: TGTGCCAGCAGTTTGAGGAGGAGTTCACCCCTCCACTTT.

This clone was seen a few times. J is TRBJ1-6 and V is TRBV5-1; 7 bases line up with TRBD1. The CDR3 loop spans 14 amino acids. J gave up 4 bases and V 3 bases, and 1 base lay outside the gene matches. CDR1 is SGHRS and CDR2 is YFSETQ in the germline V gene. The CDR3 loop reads CASSWDSYNSPLHF. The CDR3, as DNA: TGCGCCAGCAGCTGGGACAGTTATAATTCACCCCTCCACTTT.